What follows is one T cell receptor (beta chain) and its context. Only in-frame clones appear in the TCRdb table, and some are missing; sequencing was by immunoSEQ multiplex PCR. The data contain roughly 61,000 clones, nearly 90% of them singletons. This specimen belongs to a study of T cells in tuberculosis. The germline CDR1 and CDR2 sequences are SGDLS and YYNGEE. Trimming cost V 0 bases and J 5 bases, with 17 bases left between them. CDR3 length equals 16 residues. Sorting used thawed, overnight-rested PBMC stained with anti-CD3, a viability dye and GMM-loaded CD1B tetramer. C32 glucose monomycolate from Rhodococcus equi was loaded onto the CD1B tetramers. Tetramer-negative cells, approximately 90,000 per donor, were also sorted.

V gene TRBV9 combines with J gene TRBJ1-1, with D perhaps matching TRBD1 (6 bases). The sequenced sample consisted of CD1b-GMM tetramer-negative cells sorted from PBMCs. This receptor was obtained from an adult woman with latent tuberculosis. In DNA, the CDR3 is TGTGCCAGCAGCGTAGGGCAGGGAGGGGGATGGACTGAAGCTTTCTTT. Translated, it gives CASSVGQGGGWTEAFF.